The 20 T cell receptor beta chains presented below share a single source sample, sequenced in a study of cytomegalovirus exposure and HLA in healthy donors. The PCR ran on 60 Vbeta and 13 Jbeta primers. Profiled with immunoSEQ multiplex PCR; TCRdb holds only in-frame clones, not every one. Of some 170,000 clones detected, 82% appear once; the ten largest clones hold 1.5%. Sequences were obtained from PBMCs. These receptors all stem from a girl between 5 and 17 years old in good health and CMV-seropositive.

CDR3 in DNA: TGTGCCACCCGGTCGGGGTATTCCTACGAGCAGTACTTC. This sequence encodes CATRSGYSYEQYF. This chain joins TRBV6-1 and TRBJ2-7; possibly TRBD2 for D (5 bases). Looked up from germline, CDR1 is MNHNS and CDR2 is SASEGT. This CDR3 is 13 amino acids long. V was clipped by 10 bases and J by 1 base, with 14 bases between them.

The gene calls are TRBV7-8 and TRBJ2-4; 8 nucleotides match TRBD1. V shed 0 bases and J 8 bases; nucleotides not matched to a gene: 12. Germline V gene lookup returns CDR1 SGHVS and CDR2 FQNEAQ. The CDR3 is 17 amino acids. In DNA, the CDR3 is TGTGCCAGCAGCTTAGCCCTCCCGGACAGGGCGGAGGACATTCAGTACTTC. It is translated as CASSLALPDRAEDIQYF.

The CDR3 region is CSVRPGLGETQYF. For the CDR3, the DNA is TGCAGCGTAAGACCTGGACTTGGAGAGACCCAGTACTTC. This sequence joins TRBV29-1 and TRBJ2-5, with a weak D call TRBD2 (5 bases). Looked up from germline, CDR1 is SQVTM and CDR2 is ANQGSEA. The CDR3 consists of 13 residues. V shed 6 bases and J shed 4 bases, with 15 bases lying between them.

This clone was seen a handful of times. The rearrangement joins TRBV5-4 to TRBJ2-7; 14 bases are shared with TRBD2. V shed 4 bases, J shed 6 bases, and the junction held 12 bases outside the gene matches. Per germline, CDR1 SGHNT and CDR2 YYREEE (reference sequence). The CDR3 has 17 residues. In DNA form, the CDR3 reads TGTGCCAGCAGCACCGCTACGACTAGCGGGGGGGCCGGCGAGCAGTACTTC. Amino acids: CASSTATTSGGAGEQYF.

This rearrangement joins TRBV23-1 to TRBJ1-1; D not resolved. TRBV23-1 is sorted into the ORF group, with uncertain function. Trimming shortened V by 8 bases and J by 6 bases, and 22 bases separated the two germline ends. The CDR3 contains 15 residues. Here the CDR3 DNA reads TGCGCCAGCGGGAGAGGGCCTCGCCGACTGGCTGAAGCTTTCTTT. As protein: CASGRGPRRLAEAFF.

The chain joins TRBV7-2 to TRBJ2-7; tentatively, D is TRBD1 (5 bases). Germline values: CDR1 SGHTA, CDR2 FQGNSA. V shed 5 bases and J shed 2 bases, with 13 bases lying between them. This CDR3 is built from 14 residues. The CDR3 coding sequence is TGTGCCAGCAGCCCGGGTGCACAGGCCTACGAGCAGTACTTC. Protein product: CASSPGAQAYEQYF.

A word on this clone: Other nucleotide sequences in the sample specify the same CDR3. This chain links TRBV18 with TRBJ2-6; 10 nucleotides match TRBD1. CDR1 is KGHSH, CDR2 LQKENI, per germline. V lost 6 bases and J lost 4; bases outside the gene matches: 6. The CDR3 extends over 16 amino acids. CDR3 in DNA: TGTGCCAGCTCTCTAGACAGGGGGCTCGGGGCCAACGTCCTGACTTTC. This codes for CASSLDRGLGANVLTF.

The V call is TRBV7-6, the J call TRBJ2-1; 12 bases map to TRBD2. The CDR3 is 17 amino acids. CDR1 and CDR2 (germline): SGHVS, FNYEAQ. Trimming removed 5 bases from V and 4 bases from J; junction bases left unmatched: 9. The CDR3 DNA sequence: TGTGCCAGCAGCCCAGTGGTCACTAGCGGGGGGTACAATGAGCAGTTCTTC. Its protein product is CASSPVVTSGGYNEQFF.

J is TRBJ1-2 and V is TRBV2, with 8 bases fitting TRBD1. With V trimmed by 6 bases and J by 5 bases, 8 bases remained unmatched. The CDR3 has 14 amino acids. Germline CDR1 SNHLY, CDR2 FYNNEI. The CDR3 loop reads CASSRTGREYGYTF. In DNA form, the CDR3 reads TGTGCCAGCAGCCGGACAGGGCGGGAGTATGGCTACACCTTC.

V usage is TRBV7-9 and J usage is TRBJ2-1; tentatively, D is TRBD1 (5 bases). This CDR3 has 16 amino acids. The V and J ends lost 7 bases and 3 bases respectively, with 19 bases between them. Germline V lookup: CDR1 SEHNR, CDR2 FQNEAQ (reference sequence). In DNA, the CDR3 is TGTGCCAGCACCTCTAAGGGCCTTAGGGGCTACAATGAGCAGTTCTTC. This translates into CASTSKGLRGYNEQFF.

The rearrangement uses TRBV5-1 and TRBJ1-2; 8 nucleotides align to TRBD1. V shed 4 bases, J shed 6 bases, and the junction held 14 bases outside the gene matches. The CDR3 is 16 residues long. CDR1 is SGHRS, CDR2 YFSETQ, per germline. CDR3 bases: TGCGCCAGCAGCCTTGACAGGGGCGGGATGTCAGATGGCTACACCTTC. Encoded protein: CASSLDRGGMSDGYTF.

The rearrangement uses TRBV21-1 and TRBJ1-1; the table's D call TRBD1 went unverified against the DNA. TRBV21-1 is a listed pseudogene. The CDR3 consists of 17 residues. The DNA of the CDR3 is TGTGCCAGTTCTAACGACAGGGTAGTGGGGATGAACACTGAAGCTTTCTTT. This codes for CASSNDRVVGMNTEAFF.

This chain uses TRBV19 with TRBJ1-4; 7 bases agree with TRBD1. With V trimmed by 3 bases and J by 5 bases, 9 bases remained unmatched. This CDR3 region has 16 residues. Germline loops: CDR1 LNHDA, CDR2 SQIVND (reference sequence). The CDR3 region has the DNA TGTGCCAGTAGTATCCGAGGGGGCCGTCTAAATGAAAAACTGTTTTTT. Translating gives CASSIRGGRLNEKLFF.

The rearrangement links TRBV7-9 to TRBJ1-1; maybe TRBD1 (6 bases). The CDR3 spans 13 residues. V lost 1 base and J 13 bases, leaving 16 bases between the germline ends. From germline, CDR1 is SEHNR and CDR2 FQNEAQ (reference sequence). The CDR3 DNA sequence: TGTGCCAGCAGCTTAGGCGCCCGACAGGACCTTTTCTTT. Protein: CASSLGARQDLFF.

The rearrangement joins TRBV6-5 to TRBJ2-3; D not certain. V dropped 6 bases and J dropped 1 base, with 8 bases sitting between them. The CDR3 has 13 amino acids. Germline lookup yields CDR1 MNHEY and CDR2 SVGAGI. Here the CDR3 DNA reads TGTGCCAGCAGCCTCGAGGGCACAGATACGCAGTATTTT. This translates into CASSLEGTDTQYF.

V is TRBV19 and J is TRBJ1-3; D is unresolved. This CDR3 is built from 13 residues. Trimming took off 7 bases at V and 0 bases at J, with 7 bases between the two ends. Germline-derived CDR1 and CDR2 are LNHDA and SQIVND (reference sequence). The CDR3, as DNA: TGTGCCAGTAACCTCTACTCTGGAAACACCATATATTTT. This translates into CASNLYSGNTIYF. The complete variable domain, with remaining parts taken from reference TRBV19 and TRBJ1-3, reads DGGITQSPKYLFRKEGQNVTLSCEQNLNHDAMYWYRQDPGQGLRLIYYSQIVNDFQKGDIAEGYSVSREKKESFPLTVTSAQKNPTAFYLCASNLYSGNTIYFGEGSWLTVV.

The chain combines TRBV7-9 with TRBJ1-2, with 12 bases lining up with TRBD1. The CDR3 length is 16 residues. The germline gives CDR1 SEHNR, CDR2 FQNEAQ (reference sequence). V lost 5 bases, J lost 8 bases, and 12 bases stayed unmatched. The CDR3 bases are TGTGCCAGCAGCGATCTGACGGGACAGGGGGCAGGCGGCTACACCTTC. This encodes CASSDLTGQGAGGYTF.

The CDR3 coding sequence is TGTGCCATCAGTGAAGCTTACGGACTTCAAGAGACCCAGTACTTC. It codes for CAISEAYGLQETQYF. The chain carries TRBV10-3 and TRBJ2-5, with a tentative D call TRBD2 (5 bases). CDR3 length equals 15 residues. CDR1 and CDR2 from the germline V gene are ENHRY and SYGVKD. V shed 3 bases and J shed 2 bases, with 13 bases lying between them.

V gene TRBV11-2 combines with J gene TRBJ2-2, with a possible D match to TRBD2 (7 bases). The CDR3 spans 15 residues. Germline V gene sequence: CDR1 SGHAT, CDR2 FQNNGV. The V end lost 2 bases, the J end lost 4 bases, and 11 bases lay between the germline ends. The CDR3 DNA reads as TGTGCCAGCAGCTTAATAGGGGGGGGCACCGGGGAGCTGTTTTTT. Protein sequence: CASSLIGGGTGELFF.

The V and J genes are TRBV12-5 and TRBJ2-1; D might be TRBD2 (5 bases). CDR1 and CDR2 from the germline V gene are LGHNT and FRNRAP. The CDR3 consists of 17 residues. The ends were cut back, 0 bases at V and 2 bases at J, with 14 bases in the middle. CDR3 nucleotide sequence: TGTGCTAGTGGTTTGGTAGTGGACTTGGACCCCTACAATGAGCAGTTCTTC. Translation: CASGLVVDLDPYNEQFF.